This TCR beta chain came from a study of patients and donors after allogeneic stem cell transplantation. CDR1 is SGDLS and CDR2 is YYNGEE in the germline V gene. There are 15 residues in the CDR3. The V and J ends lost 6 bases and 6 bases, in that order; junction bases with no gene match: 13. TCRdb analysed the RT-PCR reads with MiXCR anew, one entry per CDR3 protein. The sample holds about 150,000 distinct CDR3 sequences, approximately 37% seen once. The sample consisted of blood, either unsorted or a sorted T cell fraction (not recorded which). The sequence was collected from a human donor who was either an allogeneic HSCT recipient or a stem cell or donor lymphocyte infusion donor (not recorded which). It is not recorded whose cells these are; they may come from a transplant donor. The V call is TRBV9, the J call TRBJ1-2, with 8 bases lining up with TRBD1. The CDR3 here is CASTPSPSTGDGYTF. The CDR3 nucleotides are TGTGCCAGCACCCCGAGCCCGTCGACAGGGGATGGCTACACCTTC.